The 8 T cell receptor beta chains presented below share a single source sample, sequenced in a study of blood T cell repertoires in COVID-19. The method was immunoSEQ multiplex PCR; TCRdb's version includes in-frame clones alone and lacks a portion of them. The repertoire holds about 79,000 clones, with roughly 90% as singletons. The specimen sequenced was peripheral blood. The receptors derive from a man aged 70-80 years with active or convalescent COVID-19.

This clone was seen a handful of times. This CDR3 reads CASSPPYPGREQYF. The DNA for the CDR3 is TGTGCCAGCTCACCACCATACCCAGGTCGAGAGCAGTACTTC. J is TRBJ2-7 and V is TRBV18; D not certain. CDR3 size: 14 residues. V was clipped by 0 bases and J by 7 bases, with 13 bases between them. Germline loops: CDR1 KGHSH, CDR2 LQKENI. Filled out from reference TRBV18 and TRBJ2-7, the complete variable domain reads NAGVMQNPRHLVRRRGQEARLRCSPMKGHSHVYWYRQLPEEGLKFMVYLQKENIIDESGMPKERFSAEFPKEGPSILRIQQVVRGDSAAYFCASSPPYPGREQYFGPGTRLTVT.

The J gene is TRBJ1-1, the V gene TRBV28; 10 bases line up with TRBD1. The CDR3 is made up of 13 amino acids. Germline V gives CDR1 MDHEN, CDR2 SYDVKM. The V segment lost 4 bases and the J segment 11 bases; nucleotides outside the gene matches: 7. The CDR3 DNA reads TGTGCCAGCAGTTCCATCGACAGGGGGCGGGCTTTCTTT. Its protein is CASSSIDRGRAFF.

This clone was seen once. The CDR3 DNA follows: TGTGCCTGGAGTGGGACAGCGGATCAGCCCCAGCATTTT. Translating it yields CAWSGTADQPQHF. The chain couples TRBV30 to TRBJ1-5, with D perhaps matching TRBD1 (6 bases). The CDR3 totals 13 residues. The germline CDR1 and CDR2 sequences are GTSNPN and SVGIG (reference sequence). V lost 1 base to trimming and J lost 5 bases, with 9 bases between them.

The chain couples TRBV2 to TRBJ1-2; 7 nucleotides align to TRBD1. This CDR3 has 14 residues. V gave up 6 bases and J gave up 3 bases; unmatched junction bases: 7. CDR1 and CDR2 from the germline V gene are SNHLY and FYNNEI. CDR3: CASSTGQRDYGYTF. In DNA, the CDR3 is TGTGCCAGCAGCACGGGACAGAGGGACTATGGCTACACCTTC.

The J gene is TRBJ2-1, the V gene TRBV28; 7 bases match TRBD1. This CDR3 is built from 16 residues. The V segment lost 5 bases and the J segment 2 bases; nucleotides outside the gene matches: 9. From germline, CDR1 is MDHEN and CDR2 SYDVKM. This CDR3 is CASSTPGGIAYNEQFF. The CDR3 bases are TGTGCCAGCAGTACTCCAGGGGGAATCGCCTACAATGAGCAGTTCTTC.

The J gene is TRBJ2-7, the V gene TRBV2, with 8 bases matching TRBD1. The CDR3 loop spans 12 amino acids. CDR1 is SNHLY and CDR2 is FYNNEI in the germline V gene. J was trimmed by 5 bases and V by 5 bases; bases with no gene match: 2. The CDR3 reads CASSRQGNEQYF. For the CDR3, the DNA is TGTGCCAGCAGTAGACAGGGGAACGAGCAGTACTTC.

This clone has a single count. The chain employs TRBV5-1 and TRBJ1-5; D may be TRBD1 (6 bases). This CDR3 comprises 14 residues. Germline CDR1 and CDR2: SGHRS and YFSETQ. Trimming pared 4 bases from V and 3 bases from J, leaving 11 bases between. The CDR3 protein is CASSLTGYNQPQHF. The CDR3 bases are TGCGCCAGCAGCCTGACAGGCTACAATCAGCCCCAGCATTTT.

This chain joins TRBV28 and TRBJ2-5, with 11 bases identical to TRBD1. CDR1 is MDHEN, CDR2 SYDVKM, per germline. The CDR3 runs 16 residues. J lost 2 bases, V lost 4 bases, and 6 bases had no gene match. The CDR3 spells CASSSGQGARQETQYF. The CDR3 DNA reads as TGTGCCAGCAGTTCCGGACAGGGGGCAAGGCAAGAGACCCAGTACTTC.